This T cell receptor beta chain derives from a study of T cells in localized non-small cell lung cancer. Measured with immunoSEQ multiplex PCR; TCRdb has only the in-frame clones, and not every one. The data contain more than 3,500 clones, around 25% of them singletons. CDR3 size: 11 residues. Trimming left V 6 bases short and J 6 bases short, with 11 bases between. Germline loops: CDR1 GTSNPN, CDR2 SVGIG (reference sequence). Comment on this clone: No antigen is known for it.

Study-wide results and caveats: The study detected a median about 57 of the top 100 tumor clones in adjacent lung. In uninvolved adjacent lung, T cell clonality reached its highest value, exceeding tumor. Heterogeneity cannot be ruled out, as sequencing used one tumor region only.

The clonotype comes from a male donor at least 60 years old with stage I lung adenocarcinoma. The specimen was lung tumor tissue, collected before any cancer treatment. The rearrangement links TRBV30 to TRBJ2-5; D ambiguous. Here the CDR3 DNA reads TGTGCCTGCGCAGGCGTTCAGACCCAGTACTTC. As protein: CACAGVQTQYF.